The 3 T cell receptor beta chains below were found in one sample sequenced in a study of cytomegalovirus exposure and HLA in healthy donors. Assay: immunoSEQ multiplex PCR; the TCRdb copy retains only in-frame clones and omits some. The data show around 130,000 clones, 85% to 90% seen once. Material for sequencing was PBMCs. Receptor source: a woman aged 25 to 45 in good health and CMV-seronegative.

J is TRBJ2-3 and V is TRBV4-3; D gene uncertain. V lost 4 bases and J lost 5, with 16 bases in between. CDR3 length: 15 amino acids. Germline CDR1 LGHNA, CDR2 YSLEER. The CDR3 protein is CASSLNVVTQDTQYF. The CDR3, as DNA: TGCGCCAGCAGCCTAAACGTTGTAACACAAGATACGCAGTATTTT.

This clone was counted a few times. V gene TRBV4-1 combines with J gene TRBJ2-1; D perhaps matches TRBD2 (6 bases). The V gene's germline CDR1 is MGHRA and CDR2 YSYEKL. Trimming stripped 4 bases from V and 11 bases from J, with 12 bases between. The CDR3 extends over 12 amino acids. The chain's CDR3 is CASSRDWAKQFF. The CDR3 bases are TGCGCCAGCAGCCGGGACTGGGCAAAGCAGTTCTTC.

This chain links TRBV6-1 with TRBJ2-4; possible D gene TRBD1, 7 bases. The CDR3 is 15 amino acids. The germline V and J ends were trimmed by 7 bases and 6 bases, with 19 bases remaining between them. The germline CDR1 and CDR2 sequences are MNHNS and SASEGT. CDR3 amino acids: CASNEAGQGGNIQYF. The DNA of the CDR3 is TGTGCCAGCAACGAAGCAGGTCAGGGGGGAAACATTCAGTACTTC.